Shown below are 16 T cell receptor beta chains from a single sample sequenced in a study of T cell changes during pregnancy in multiple sclerosis. The assay was immunoSEQ multiplex PCR, and TCRdb's table has in-frame clones only and misses some. The repertoire holds 40,000 to 55,000 clones, with around 91% as singletons. This specimen was CD8+ T cells from peripheral blood mononuclear cells, taken in the second trimester of pregnancy. These receptors originate from a female donor with multiple sclerosis, enrolled in a pregnancy study.

The table lists this clone with a few counts. The CDR3: CASAGVDGYTF. DNA for the CDR3: TGTGCCAGCGCGGGGGTTGACGGCTACACCTTC. The chain has TRBV6-5 and TRBJ1-2; the D gene is possibly TRBD1 (5 bases). V lost 8 bases to trimming and J lost 8 bases, with 12 bases between them. CDR3 length: 11 amino acids. Germline assignment: CDR1 MNHEY and CDR2 SVGAGI.

The chain links TRBV7-6 to TRBJ2-7; no definite D call. This CDR3 region has 16 residues. CDR1 and CDR2 from the germline V gene are SGHVS and FNYEAQ. The V and J ends lost 8 bases and 2 bases respectively, with 22 bases between them. The DNA for the CDR3 is TGTGCCAGCTCCCCGAGTCCAGCGTCGAGTACCTACGAGCAGTACTTC. This sequence encodes CASSPSPASSTYEQYF.

Comments on this clone: The junction departs from germline at one end; a sequencing error may be responsible. The chain employs TRBV27 and TRBJ2-1, with TRBD2 as a possible D gene (6 bases). This CDR3 comprises 16 residues. CDR1 and CDR2 (germline): MNHEY, SMNVEV (reference sequence). The CDR3 DNA follows: TGTGCCAGCAGTTTGAGGGACGCGGGGTCCTTCAATGAGCAGTTCTTC. Amino acid sequence: CASSLRDAGSFNEQFF.

The chain carries TRBV19 and TRBJ2-1, with unresolved D. This CDR3 contains 16 residues. CDR1 and CDR2 (germline): LNHDA, SQIVND (reference sequence). V was cut by 4 bases and J by 2 bases, with 15 bases left in between. The CDR3 region is CASSTPPGPTYNEQFF. CDR3 DNA: TGTGCCAGTAGTACTCCTCCAGGTCCAACCTACAATGAGCAGTTCTTC.

This sequence joins TRBV10-2 and TRBJ2-5, with TRBD1 matching over 8 bases. The CDR3 is 13 residues long. In germline, CDR1 is WSHSY, CDR2 SAAADI. V was pared by 8 bases and J by 5 bases, with 7 bases of the junction left unmatched. The CDR3 bases are TGCGCCAGCGGACAGGGTATAGGCGAGACCCAGTACTTC. Protein sequence: CASGQGIGETQYF.

The J gene is TRBJ2-7, the V gene TRBV2; 14 nucleotides match TRBD2. Germline assignment: CDR1 SNHLY and CDR2 FYNNEI. V dropped 5 bases and J dropped 1; count of bases not matched to a gene: 7. The CDR3 is 17 residues long. The chain's CDR3 is CASSWTSGGLTSYEQYF. CDR3 in DNA: TGTGCCAGCAGTTGGACTAGCGGGGGGCTAACATCCTACGAGCAGTACTTC.

The CDR3 DNA follows: TGTGCCATCCGGACTAGCTCCTACAATGAGCAGTTCTTC. Its protein is CAIRTSSYNEQFF. This chain uses TRBV6-1 with TRBJ2-1; 7 nucleotides agree with TRBD2. Germline V gene data show CDR1 as MNHNS and CDR2 as SASEGT. CDR3 size: 13 residues. With V trimmed by 10 bases and J by 0 bases, 3 bases remained unmatched.

The rearrangement uses TRBV2 and TRBJ1-2; 8 bases map to TRBD1. V dropped 8 bases and J dropped 3; count of bases not matched to a gene: 5. Looked up from germline, CDR1 is SNHLY and CDR2 is FYNNEI. The length of the CDR3 is 13 residues. CDR3 amino acids: CASGQGGDYGYTF. The CDR3 nucleotides read TGTGCCAGCGGACAGGGCGGCGACTATGGCTACACCTTC.

This clone was seen only once. The chain links TRBV13 to TRBJ1-5; D call uncertain. Between the trimmed V and J ends, which lost 0 bases and 7 bases, there was a span of 7 bases. The germline V gene has CDR1 PRHDT and CDR2 FYEKMQ (reference sequence). The CDR3 contains 13 residues. Here the CDR3 DNA reads TGTGCCAGCAGCTTAGGCCCTCTGCAGCCCCAGCATTTT. Residues: CASSLGPLQPQHF.

The rearrangement uses TRBV9 and TRBJ2-2, with a tentative D call TRBD2 (7 bases). Germline V lookup: CDR1 SGDLS, CDR2 YYNGEE. The CDR3 is made up of 15 amino acids. V gave up 1 base and J gave up 4 bases, with 11 bases separating them. The CDR3 DNA is TGTGCCAGCAGCGTACGGGGGGCCGGCACCGGGGAGCTGTTTTTT. Translating gives CASSVRGAGTGELFF.

This chain joins TRBV6-5 and TRBJ1-4, with a tentative D call TRBD1 (6 bases). The CDR3 runs to 14 residues. In germline, CDR1 is MNHEY, CDR2 SVGAGI. With 5 bases removed from V and 2 bases from J, the gap between germline ends came to 9 bases. As DNA, the CDR3 is TGTGCCAGCAGTCCTCAGGGGACTAATGAAAAACTGTTTTTT. Amino acids: CASSPQGTNEKLFF.

The V gene is TRBV5-4, the J gene TRBJ2-7; perhaps TRBD1 as D (5 bases). The germline V gene has CDR1 SGHNT and CDR2 YYREEE (reference sequence). With 2 bases removed from V and 9 bases from J, the gap between germline ends came to 15 bases. The CDR3 runs 13 residues. CDR3 residues: CASSFIGANGQYF. The CDR3 DNA is TGTGCCAGCAGCTTCATAGGGGCTAACGGGCAGTACTTC.

The gene calls are TRBV7-9 and TRBJ1-1, with D perhaps TRBD1 (5 bases). CDR3 length equals 15 residues. The germline V and J ends were trimmed by 5 bases and 1 base, with 14 bases remaining between them. Per germline, CDR1 SEHNR and CDR2 FQNEAQ (reference sequence). The CDR3 sequence: CASSQRGERNTEAFF. The CDR3 coding sequence is TGTGCCAGCAGCCAACGGGGGGAACGGAACACTGAAGCTTTCTTT.

This clone has just one count. The rearrangement joins TRBV19 to TRBJ2-3; D is possibly TRBD2 (6 bases). The CDR3 loop spans 13 amino acids. Trimming shortened V by 4 bases and J by 6 bases, and 11 bases separated the two germline ends. Germline-derived CDR1 and CDR2 are LNHDA and SQIVND (reference sequence). The CDR3 loop is CASSTGTWDTQYF. The CDR3, as DNA: TGTGCCAGTAGTACCGGGACTTGGGATACGCAGTATTTT.

This rearrangement joins TRBV25-1 to TRBJ2-3; the D gene is possibly TRBD1 (6 bases). The V gene's germline CDR1 is MGHDK and CDR2 SYGVNS. The CDR3 runs to 15 residues. V was shortened by 5 bases and J by 5 bases, with 17 bases between the two germline ends. CDR3 residues: CASSSTGPRGDTQYF. The CDR3 nucleotides are TGTGCCAGCAGTTCGACAGGCCCGAGGGGAGATACGCAGTATTTT.

This chain links TRBV2 with TRBJ1-1, with TRBD1 matching 7 bases. Germline V lookup: CDR1 SNHLY, CDR2 FYNNEI. The V gene end was trimmed by 10 bases and the J gene end by 0 bases; junction bases not matched to a gene: 8. This CDR3 has 14 amino acids. The CDR3 region has the DNA TGTGCCAAAGACAGGGACGGGATGAACACTGAAGCTTTCTTT. Translated, it gives CAKDRDGMNTEAFF.